The sequence of this T cell receptor (beta chain) was determined in a study of T cell responses to AZD1222 COVID-19 vaccine. The data were produced by immunoSEQ multiplex PCR, yet TCRdb's version contains in-frame clones alone and is incomplete. The data show roughly 120,000 clones, approximately 90% seen once. The ends were cut back, 2 bases at V and 2 bases at J, with 6 bases in the middle. The CDR3 is made up of 13 amino acids. The V gene's germline CDR1 is KGHSH and CDR2 LQKENI. This TCR was recovered from an adult who received the AZD1222 COVID-19 vaccine. The sample here was peripheral blood, taken 28 days after the second AZD1222 dose. The chain links TRBV18 to TRBJ2-5; D ambiguous. The CDR3 DNA reads TGTGCCAGCTCACCAAGGCAGCAAGAGACCCAGTACTTC. Its protein product is CASSPRQQETQYF.